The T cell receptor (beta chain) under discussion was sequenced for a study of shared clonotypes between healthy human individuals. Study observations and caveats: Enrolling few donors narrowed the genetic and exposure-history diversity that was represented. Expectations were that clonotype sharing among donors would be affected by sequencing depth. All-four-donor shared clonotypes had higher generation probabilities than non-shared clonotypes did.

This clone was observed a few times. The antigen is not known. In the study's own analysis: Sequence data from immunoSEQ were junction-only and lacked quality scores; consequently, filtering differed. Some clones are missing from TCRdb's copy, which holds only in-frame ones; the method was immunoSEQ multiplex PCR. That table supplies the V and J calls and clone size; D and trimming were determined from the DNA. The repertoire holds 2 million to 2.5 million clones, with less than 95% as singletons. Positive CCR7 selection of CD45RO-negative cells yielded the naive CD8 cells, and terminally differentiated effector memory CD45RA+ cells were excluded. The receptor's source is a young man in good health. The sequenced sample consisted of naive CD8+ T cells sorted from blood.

CDR3 protein: CASIPSRAYEQYF. The CDR3 coding sequence is TGTGCCAGCATCCCTTCGAGGGCCTACGAGCAGTACTTC. This chain joins TRBV6-1 and TRBJ2-5; a possible D gene is TRBD2 (5 bases). The J call is in doubt because the DNA end fits TRBJ2-7 better. The CDR3 is made up of 13 amino acids. Per germline, CDR1 MNHNS and CDR2 SASEGT.